This TCR beta chain appears in the sequencing data of a study of PD-1 blockade in classical Hodgkin lymphoma. Study observations and caveats: TCR diversity at baseline was reported to be reduced in newly diagnosed patients relative to healthy donors. Prior therapy or disease activity may underlie the repertoire differences, whose causes remain undefined. CD4+ TCR diversity, unlike CD8+, climbed significantly by C4D1.

Concerning this clone: Its antigen is unidentified.

Every patient had relapsed following autologous stem cell transplantation, and cohorts differed in brentuximab vedotin exposure. The germline V gene encodes CDR1 SGHRS and CDR2 YFSETQ. This CDR3 region has 15 residues. Trimming stripped 1 base from V and 5 bases from J, with 13 bases between. The assay was immunoSEQ multiplex PCR, and TCRdb's table has in-frame clones only and misses some. The sample has about 97,000 clones; roughly 83% are singletons. The TCR was taken from a human donor with classical Hodgkin lymphoma. Sequenced material: peripheral blood mononuclear cells (PBMCs), taken at baseline. V and J are TRBV5-1 and TRBJ2-1; D gene unclear. CDR3 DNA: TGCGCCAGCAGCTTGCTTCAGGCCGGAAACAATGAGCAGTTCTTC. This translates into CASSLLQAGNNEQFF.